What follows is one T cell receptor (beta chain) and its context. Its antigen remains unidentified. The entry originates in a study of blood T cells in healthy people across ages. The overall study: Capture via template switching afforded approximately one barcoded beta molecule per two T cells. Regarding the study as a whole: More naive CD4+ cells and higher diversity were found in long-lived than in aged donors.

Donors were systemically healthy Caucasian individuals from Russia aged 6 to 90 years. Per sample, a minimum of 6.5 million PBMCs were isolated. Next came a second PCR, run for roughly 6 to 11 cycles, which used a sample-barcoded 5' primer along with a J-beta primer mix. MiXCR, applied by TCRdb to the 5' RACE reads, yields one record per CDR3 protein. The top ten hold less than 15% of the sample, which has over 950,000 distinct CDR3 sequences, 35% to 40% seen once. The sequence came from a young man in good health. Sequencing was performed on blood.

CDR3 region: CSVRTGRGYTF. CDR3 nucleotide sequence: TGCAGCGTTCGTACAGGGCGAGGCTACACCTTC. The chain is built from TRBV29-1 and TRBJ1-2; TRBD1 might be the D (6 bases). The V gene lost 5 bases and the J gene lost 8 bases, with 12 bases spanning the gap. The CDR3 is 11 residues long. Germline loops: CDR1 SQVTM, CDR2 ANQGSEA.